This TCR beta chain originates from a study of cytomegalovirus exposure and HLA in healthy donors (dated by TCRdb to the late 2010s). With regard to the full study: According to an earlier analysis of 587 of the donors, about 179 million T cells yielded over 90 million unique TCR beta sequences and 276 Gb of sequence data. Every repertoire in the discovery cohort had been generated on one and the same sequencing platform. Among 300 to 450 genotyped donors of the cohort, an average of roughly 240,000 unique TCR beta nucleotide sequences were sequenced per donor, roughly 20% of them non-productive. In a later analysis, previously published TCR beta repertoires from several hundred donors were re-analyzed and high-resolution HLA genotyping was added so that TCR occurrence patterns could be studied. Of the 300 to 500 genotyped donors, approximately 81% were placed in the genetic ancestry cluster associated with self-reported Caucasian donors. To predict cytomegalovirus infection status, the study combined high-throughput TCR immunosequencing, statistical association of individual TCRs with disease status, and machine learning. The study aimed to test whether cataloging public T cell receptors could reveal signatures of past pathogen exposure. Along with the approximately 650-subject first cohort, a separate validation cohort of over a hundred different subjects was used. The later analysis used no new phenotypic data to find candidate immune exposures, relying instead on TCR beta sequences and their occurrence across donors. Genome-wide SNP genotypes for about 65% of the roughly 670 donors were used in a later genetic analysis, which treated that subset as a discovery cohort. An earlier analysis of around 580 of the donors used high-throughput TCR beta sequencing to judge whether each TCR beta V gene segment behaved as functional or pseudogenic. HLA typing covered class I and class II loci at four-digit resolution. Donor age, sex, ethnicity and CMV serostatus were collected together with the repertoire data. Typing coverage varied by locus: about 629-630 donors for A, B, C, DRB1 and DQB1; under 550 for DQA1; more than 600 for DPA1; roughly 470 for DPB1. Because of strong linkage in the cohort, 4 to 6 DR-DQ haplotypes were treated as single units for association and clustering. The study profiled the T cell repertoires of under 700 subjects by immunosequencing and related them to cytomegalovirus serostatus. An early release covering some 640 HLA-typed donors comprised about 300 gigabases of sequencing data and 85 million to 100 million unique TCR sequences.

In total, roughly 670 healthy bone marrow donors made up the cohort. All cohort members were sampled while nominally healthy, although unrecorded immune exposures were likely present. The donor tested CMV seropositive and was one of the 289 seropositive cohort members. A peripheral blood sample was collected from each donor, and TCR beta sequencing was performed on peripheral blood mononuclear cells. Genomic DNA extraction from the blood cell samples was performed with the Qiagen DNeasy Blood Extraction Kit. V is reduced by 6 bases and J by 6 bases, leaving a spacing of 9 bases between them. Including cysteine and phenylalanine, the CDR3 has 11 amino acids. Only the CDR3 part of the read is kept: 33 bases, read in frame from the first base. CDR1 and CDR2, per the germline V gene, are MDHEN and SYDVKM. General conclusions and limits of the study: Specific HLA alleles were associated with around 18,000 TCR beta sequences at a false discovery rate of 0.05 in a later analysis. Roughly uniform sequencing depth across donors was assumed in presence/absence analyses, although this assumption may not hold. It was suggested by the authors that the approach could potentially be generalized to other disease states and immunological phenotypes. In a later analysis, HLA-associated TCR beta chains showed more clonal expansion and lower generation probabilities than non-associated chains that were equally common. Because HLA typing was missing for some donors at each locus, association tests included only the typed subset. The sequencing pipeline was judged likely to have produced a cluster of highly shared sequence variants as a technical artifact. Correlated functional status among segregating V segments might be attributable to linkage disequilibrium, but an unknown experimental factor could not be ruled out. Most CMV-associated TCR beta chains appeared to be HLA-restricted in a later analysis, and the HLA associations seemed to be driven largely by CMV exposure. Most TCR sequences were observed very rarely across donors, whereas some public TCRs were present in many individuals. A further reported finding was that TCR beta sequences accurately predicted the HLA-A and HLA-B alleles for most subjects in the first cohort. The study gave a list of around 170 TCR beta chains associated with cytomegalovirus. Because counts were too low, 15 to 20 rarely observed V segments, including chromosome 9 orphons, were excluded from the earlier analysis of fewer than 650 of the donors. A few of the identified cytomegalovirus-associated TCR beta chains were confirmed in vitro to be specific for cytomegalovirus antigens. A later genetic analysis reported fewer N-insertions in productive TCRs among donors in an Asian-associated ancestry cluster than the approximately 700-donor mean. In a later analysis, several top co-occurrence clusters were reported to appear linked to parvovirus B19, influenza, CMV and Epstein-Barr virus. CMV serostatus was the only immune exposure information available for the cohort. In both the original and validation cohorts, the classifier was reported to diagnose cytomegalovirus status with high specificity and sensitivity. A later genetic analysis associated a missense DCLRE1C variant with V-gene and J-gene trimming of TCR beta chains, and an independent cohort replicated the association. An earlier analysis of approximately 600 of the donors showed that most TCR beta V segments appeared in productive rearrangements either about 90% or about 30% of the time, which broadly matched IMGT annotations. In a later analysis, TCR association rates were found to vary across HLA loci, with the most associated TCRs seen for DRB1 alleles and the fewest for HLA-C alleles. When HLA alleles, especially DR and DQ, strongly co-occurred, attributing TCR associations to individual alleles was difficult. Some IMGT-functional V segments, including TRBV6-2 and TRBV6-3, could not be distinguished by the 87-base-pair reads and were therefore excluded. In this cohort, only TCR beta chains were sequenced, and detectable features were limited by the absence of alpha or paired-chain data.

About this clone itself: Its antigen remains unidentified. Base qualities are not provided; no much larger clone lies one nucleotide away.

Library construction relied on the immunoSEQ multiplex PCR assay. The multiplex PCR relied on a mix of 60 forward primers for TCR Vbeta segments and 13 reverse primers for TCR Jbeta segments. The CDR3 region of rearranged TCR beta genes was amplified from genomic DNA with a multiplex PCR assay. The amplified TCR beta libraries were sequenced on the Illumina HiSeq System as 87-base-pair reads. Turning to the authors' computational methods: A later analysis tallied tens of millions of unique TCR beta chains across the approximately 670 repertoires, and around 9.9 million of those chains were shared by two or more donors. To remove PCR and sequencing errors, raw reads were error-corrected and collapsed into unique sequences using a nearest-neighbor algorithm that merged closely related sequences. To assign V, D and J gene segments, CDR3 sequences were aligned to IMGT reference sequences. For a sequence to be retained, a match of at least six nucleotides was required to both a V gene segment and a J gene segment. A rearrangement was called productive if the CDR3 had no stop codons and remained in frame with V and J, and every other rearrangement was called non-productive. CDR3 was defined according to IMGT convention as the region running from the second conserved V-encoded cysteine to the conserved J-encoded phenylalanine. The earlier analysis of 500 to 750 of the donors excluded any sequence lacking an unambiguous match to a single V gene segment. An earlier analysis of approximately 590 of the donors classified V segments as functional when productive rearrangements were above 56.7% and as segregating when the standard deviation between donors was above 5%. To diagnose cytomegalovirus status from the catalog of TCR beta chain sequences, a statistical classification framework was built. In a later analysis, TCR nucleotide sequences were compared against IMGT/GENE-DB human TR gene sequences so that V and J genes could be assigned. Using the TCRdist pipeline, a later analysis assigned CDR3 sequences along with most-parsimonious VDJ recombination scenarios. In a later analysis, every TCR beta chain was defined by the combination of its CDR3 amino acid sequence and its V-gene family, and reads without a unique V-gene family were dropped. To address suspected cross-contamination and a sequencing artifact, a later analysis removed roughly 580 highly shared, low-generation-probability nucleotide sequences. In a later analysis, a clonal expansion index for each public chain was calculated from normalized within-repertoire ranks of inferred template counts. In a later analysis, generation probabilities were computed with a VDJ recombination model fitted to out-of-frame rearrangements, and the resulting probabilities were checked against IGoR. In a later analysis, hypergeometric tests were used to score TCR-TCR, TCR-HLA and TCR-CMV co-occurrence, with a repertoire-size bias correction applied to TCR pairs. A later analysis estimated false discovery rates by permuting HLA or CMV assignments 20 times. In a later analysis, co-occurring TCRs were grouped with DBSCAN, and TCRdist sequence similarity was added when clustering was performed within HLA-allele-positive subsets. Repertoires with fewer than 30,000 or more than 120,000 public chains, plus five repertoires with anomalous nucleotide sharing, were excluded from co-occurrence clustering. The table comes from immuneACCESS by way of TCRdb, which keeps in-frame sequences with V and J called. Part of the clones is missing from these tables; in studies checked, under half for an unresolved V gene and the rest for unknown reasons. V and J calls and clone size follow that table, whereas D and trimming were derived from the DNA. The sample records some 170,000 clones, 75% to 85% of which are singletons. The biggest ten clones account for around 3.5% of the sample.

This receptor was identified in a woman in her fifties or sixties in good health and CMV-seropositive. The chain is made from TRBV28 and TRBJ2-7, with the D segment identity uncertain. Sequencing was done on a sample of PBMCs. The nucleotide sequence is TGTGCCAGCAGACAGAATTTCGAGCAGTACTTC. Its protein product is CASRQNFEQYF.